Shown below are 20 T cell receptor beta chains from a single sample sequenced in a study of molecular identifiers for immune sequencing clone quantification. One entry per CDR3 protein results from TCRdb running MiXCR on the PCR reads. The sample records over 600,000 distinct CDR3 sequences, just under 20% being singletons. The specimen sequenced was naive CD8+ T cells from blood, with Jurkat cell RNA spiked in. The sample's subset: FACS-sorted CD8+CD4-CCR7+CD45RA+ naive T cells. Receptors were obtained from a human donor in good health. Some libraries in this study had Jurkat cell RNA spiked in.

This clonotype was seen at least ten times. This chain links TRBV28 with TRBJ2-5, with 14 bases aligning to TRBD2. The J segment lost 5 bases and the V segment lost 4 bases, leaving 9 bases of the junction unmatched. Germline CDR1 and CDR2: MDHEN and SYDVKM. This CDR3 contains 17 residues. CDR3 sequence: CASSSGLAGVPGETQYF. The CDR3, as DNA: TGTGCCAGCAGTTCGGGACTAGCGGGAGTCCCAGGGGAGACCCAGTACTTC.

On this clonotype: This may arise from a read error, as a much more abundant clone is one base away. The chain links TRBV20-1 to TRBJ2-7; D perhaps matches TRBD2 (5 bases). Germline V CDR1 and CDR2: DFQATT, SNEGSKA (reference sequence). Trimming cost V 8 bases and J 5 bases, with 16 bases left between them. The CDR3 length is 12 residues. The CDR3 region is CSSIASRHEQYF. The CDR3 region has the DNA TGCAGTTCGATAGCGAGCCGCCACGAGCAGTACTTC.

As for this clonotype: This could be a read error, since a much larger clone is one nucleotide away. The V and J genes are TRBV4-3 and TRBJ2-1, with 8 bases identical to TRBD1. Germline V gene data show CDR1 as LGHNA and CDR2 as YSLEER. The CDR3 is 15 amino acids. For the CDR3, the DNA is TGCGCCACCCAGACGGACAGGGCGTCCTACAATGAGCAGCTCTTC. Amino acid sequence: CATQTDRASYNEQLF.

This clonotype was recorded at least ten times. The J gene is TRBJ1-4, the V gene TRBV4-1, with TRBD1 as a possible D gene (5 bases). The CDR3 is made up of 16 amino acids. The germline V and J ends were trimmed by 0 bases and 8 bases, with 16 bases remaining between them. CDR1 is MGHRA, CDR2 YSYEKL, per germline. The CDR3 is CASSQEGAGAIEKLFF. CDR3 DNA: TGCGCCAGCAGCCAAGAAGGTGCTGGGGCAATAGAAAAACTGTTTTTT.

The sample holds a few counts of this clonotype. This sequence may be a read error, since a much larger clone differs from it by one base. The chain employs TRBV28 and TRBJ2-5; 7 bases fit TRBD1. The CDR3 covers 14 residues. The germline V gene has CDR1 MDHEN and CDR2 SYDVKM. J lost 7 bases, V lost 5 bases, and 10 bases had no gene match. CDR3 sequence reads: CASSPQTGLGTQYF. The CDR3 DNA reads as TGTGCCAGCAGTCCACAGACAGGGTTGGGGACCCAGTACTTC.

This clonotype has ten or more counts. This chain connects TRBV12-3 or TRBV12-4 to TRBJ2-5; D is perhaps TRBD2 (7 bases). With 0 bases removed from V and 0 bases from J, the gap between germline ends came to 8 bases. The CDR3 totals 15 residues. The CDR3 sequence: CASSLARGHQETQYF. The CDR3 nucleotides are TGTGCCAGCAGTTTAGCGCGGGGGCACCAAGAGACCCAGTACTTC.

This clonotype was recorded at least ten times. The rearrangement joins TRBV7-2 to TRBJ2-3; D remains ambiguous. CDR1 and CDR2 (germline): SGHTA, FQGNSA. The CDR3 covers 13 residues. Deletions cut 11 bases from V and 1 base from J, with 13 bases between. CDR3 amino acids: CALSPSRTDTQYF. CDR3 bases: TGTGCCCTTAGCCCAAGCCGCACAGATACGCAGTATTTT.

This clonotype was recorded many times. The gene calls are TRBV3-1 and TRBJ1-2; D remains unclear. The length of the CDR3 is 16 residues. Germline CDR1 LGHDT, CDR2 YNNKEL (reference sequence). The V end lost 4 bases, the J end lost 3 bases, and 18 bases lay between the germline ends. The CDR3 loop reads CASSPIWTRTDYGYTF. The DNA for the CDR3 is TGTGCCAGCAGCCCCATCTGGACCCGAACGGACTATGGCTACACCTTC.

Many counts were recorded for this clonotype. The genes are TRBV13 and TRBJ1-1, with D uncertain. V lost 5 bases and J lost 1, with 11 bases in between. This CDR3 region has 14 residues. Germline-derived CDR1 and CDR2 are PRHDT and FYEKMQ (reference sequence). This CDR3 is CASSNNGENTEAFF. The CDR3 region has the DNA TGTGCCAGCAGCAACAATGGGGAGAACACTGAAGCTTTCTTT.

This clonotype was detected only a few times. The genes are TRBV6-2 or TRBV6-3 and TRBJ2-1, with D hard to call. Germline V gives CDR1 MNHEY, CDR2 SVGEGT. V lost 5 bases and J lost 3, with 11 bases in between. There are 14 residues in the CDR3. The CDR3 protein is CASSPIMVYNEQFF. The CDR3 DNA sequence: TGTGCCAGCAGTCCTATCATGGTCTACAATGAGCAGTTCTTC.

The chain is built from TRBV3-1 and TRBJ2-5, with TRBD2 matching 12 bases. Germline V CDR1 and CDR2: LGHDT, YNNKEL (reference sequence). The CDR3 is 15 residues long. V lost 4 bases, J lost 4 bases, and 4 bases stayed unmatched. CDR3 region: CASSPTTSGRETQYF. The CDR3 DNA sequence: TGTGCCAGCAGCCCCACGACTAGCGGGAGAGAGACCCAGTACTTC.

The rearrangement uses TRBV7-2 and TRBJ1-1, with D uncertain. The CDR3 covers 16 residues. CDR1 is SGHTA, CDR2 FQGNSA, per germline. The V and J ends lost 3 bases and 0 bases respectively, with 14 bases between them. CDR3 in amino acids: CASSFLWTVMNTEAFF. CDR3 in DNA: TGTGCCAGCAGCTTTCTCTGGACGGTGATGAACACTGAAGCTTTCTTT.

Turning to this clonotype: The junction differs from germline at one of its ends, possibly a read error. CDR3 DNA sequence: TGTGCCAGCAGCCTTACGGTAACTGGAGCTTTCTTT. This gives the protein CASSLTVTGAFF. This chain links TRBV11-2 with TRBJ1-1, with D unresolved. Germline V gene lookup returns CDR1 SGHAT and CDR2 FQNNGV. The CDR3 length is 12 residues. The entire variable domain, with the rest obtained from reference TRBV11-2 and TRBJ1-1, is as follows: EAGVAQSPRYKIIEKRQSVAFWCNPISGHATLYWYQQILGQGPKLLIQFQNNGVVDDSQLPKDRFSAERLKGVDSTLKIQPAKLEDSAVYLCASSLTVTGAFFGQGTRLTVV.

This clonotype appeared many times. The rearrangement joins TRBV12-3 or TRBV12-4 to TRBJ2-5; D not certain. V was clipped by 4 bases and J by 1 base, with 10 bases between them. This CDR3 has 14 amino acids. CDR3 sequence reads: CASSWTSLQETQYF. The CDR3 region has the DNA TGTGCCAGCAGTTGGACGAGTCTCCAAGAGACCCAGTACTTC.

There are a few counts of this clonotype. This chain links TRBV28 with TRBJ1-4; D might be TRBD1 (6 bases). Germline CDR1 and CDR2: MDHEN and SYDVKM. CDR3 length equals 16 residues. V was clipped by 6 bases and J by 10 bases, with 24 bases between them. DNA for the CDR3: TGTGCCAGCAGCGGAACTTCCGAGACAGGTTATGGAAAACTGTTTTTT. Residues: CASSGTSETGYGKLFF.

This clonotype was found a few times. This rearrangement joins TRBV27 to TRBJ2-1; 7 bases fit TRBD2. After removal of 6 bases from V and 4 bases from J, the junction contained 6 bases not matched to a gene. The germline V gene encodes CDR1 MNHEY and CDR2 SMNVEV (reference sequence). The length of the CDR3 is 14 residues. CDR3 in DNA: TGTGCCAGCAGGGGGGGGTTAGTGTACAATGAGCAGTTCTTC. As protein: CASRGGLVYNEQFF.

The V and J genes are TRBV7-2 and TRBJ1-2; 7 bases agree with TRBD1. The J segment lost 4 bases and the V segment lost 3 bases, leaving 11 bases of the junction unmatched. The CDR3 covers 16 residues. Germline lookup yields CDR1 SGHTA and CDR2 FQGNSA. CDR3 in DNA: TGTGCCAGCAGCTTTCAGGGGGGGGGAGTTAGCTATGGCTACACCTTC. Amino acids: CASSFQGGGVSYGYTF.

Concerning this clonotype: This may arise from a read error, as a much more abundant clone is one base away. The rearrangement uses TRBV7-9 and TRBJ2-7, with D perhaps matching TRBD1 (5 bases). V lost 8 bases and J lost 9, with 23 bases in between. The CDR3 is 14 amino acids. Germline V gene sequence: CDR1 SEHNR, CDR2 FQNEAQ (reference sequence). In DNA, the CDR3 is TGTGCCAGCGGCGGCCCCCTCGACAGCAAGGGGCAGTACTTC. This translates into CASGGPLDSKGQYF.

This clonotype has at least ten counts. The gene calls are TRBV3-1 and TRBJ2-7; 10 nucleotides line up with TRBD2. The CDR3 is made up of 15 amino acids. V gave up 1 base and J gave up 3 bases; unmatched junction bases: 3. CDR1 LGHDT and CDR2 YNNKEL come from the germline V gene (reference sequence). Here the CDR3 reads CASSQGLAGDYEQYF. The CDR3, as DNA: TGTGCCAGCAGCCAAGGCCTAGCGGGGGACTACGAGCAGTACTTC.

This clonotype was recorded a few times. This sequence joins TRBV7-2 and TRBJ2-3; 10 nucleotides align to TRBD2. CDR3 size: 18 residues. Germline CDR1 reads SGHTA; CDR2 reads FQGNSA. J was trimmed by 1 base and V by 2 bases; bases with no gene match: 9. The CDR3: CASSLHPTGTSGTDTQYF. In nucleotides, the CDR3 is TGTGCCAGCAGCTTACACCCAACAGGGACTAGCGGCACAGATACGCAGTATTTT.